Listed below are T cell receptor beta chains from one sample, sequenced in a study of blood T cells in healthy people across ages. Via MiXCR, TCRdb re-called the 5' RACE reads, giving one row per CDR3 protein. The sample consists of fewer than 1,000,000 distinct CDR3 sequences, 40% to 50% of them appearing once. The sample was blood. The receptors derive from a man aged 55 to 70 in good health. CDR3s include the opening cysteine and the closing phenylalanine or tryptophan. A D gene is named only where the DNA matches it firmly. Clone sizes are given selectively: once, few, many, or a class where the clone is expanded.

.,.,TRBJ1-5,TRBV4-3,CASSQEMGVSNQPQHF,TGCGCCAGCAGCCAAGAAATGGGGGTGAGCAATCAGCCCCAGCATTTT
.,few,TRBJ2-7,TRBV20-1,CSATSVPYEQYF,TGCAGTGCTACGAGCGTGCCCTACGAGCAGTACTTC
TRBD2,.,TRBJ2-7,TRBV14,CASSQAVASGGKYEQYF,TGTGCCAGCAGCCAAGCGGTGGCTAGCGGGGGGAAATACGAGCAGTACTTC
.,few,TRBJ2-3,TRBV7-9,CASSDHPVTADDTQYF,TGTGCCAGCAGTGATCATCCCGTAACAGCGGATGATACGCAGTATTTT
.,.,TRBJ2-5,TRBV9,CASSPQALYQETQYF,TGTGCCAGCAGCCCTCAAGCGTTGTACCAAGAGACCCAGTACTTC
TRBD2,.,TRBJ2-5,TRBV7-2,CASSRTPSGAPEETQYF,TGTGCCAGCAGCCGAACCCCTAGCGGAGCACCAGAAGAGACCCAGTACTTC
.,few,TRBJ1-5,TRBV20-1,CSGTRGRVYGQPQHF,TGCAGTGGGACAAGGGGCAGGGTGTATGGTCAGCCCCAGCATTTT
TRBD1,.,TRBJ2-1,TRBV6-6,CASSKIPRDRASNEQFF,TGTGCCAGCAGTAAAATCCCCCGGGACAGGGCAAGCAATGAGCAGTTCTTC
.,.,TRBJ1-5,TRBV24-1,CATSDLYQPQHF,TGTGCCACCAGTGATTTATATCAGCCCCAGCATTTT
.,few,TRBJ2-5,TRBV6-6,CASRYQGTHRVQYF,TGTGCCAGCAGGTACCAGGGGACCCACAGGGTCCAGTACTTC
.,.,TRBJ2-2,TRBV3-1,CASSIAGTSNTGELFF,TGTGCCAGCAGCATAGCCGGGACATCGAACACCGGGGAGCTGTTTTTT
.,.,TRBJ1-1,TRBV5-1,CASNQQGNTEAFF,TGCGCCAGCAACCAACAGGGAAACACTGAAGCTTTCTTT
TRBD2,.,TRBJ2-3,TRBV20-1,CSAFQRGEDTQYF,TGCAGTGCTTTCCAGCGGGGTGAGGATACGCAGTATTTT
.,.,TRBJ1-4,TRBV20-1,CSAKTGASEKLFF,TGCAGTGCAAAAACGGGAGCGAGTGAAAAACTGTTTTTT
.,.,TRBJ1-1,TRBV4-1,CAGSQSTVVATEAFF,TGCGCCGGCAGCCAATCGACAGTCGTGGCGACTGAAGCTTTCTTT
TRBD1,.,TRBJ1-1,TRBV11-1,CASSWAGGANTEAFF,TGTGCCAGCAGCTGGGCAGGGGGGGCGAACACTGAAGCTTTCTTT
TRBD1,.,TRBJ2-5,TRBV28,CASSYRRQGKETQYF,TGTGCCAGCAGTTACCGGAGACAGGGCAAAGAGACCCAGTACTTC
TRBD1,few,TRBJ2-5,TRBV9,CASSDTGEETQYF,TGTGCCAGCAGTGATACAGGGGAAGAGACCCAGTACTTC
TRBD1,few,TRBJ2-7,TRBV6-2/TRBV6-3,CASRRQGPYEQYF,TGTGCCAGCAGACGACAGGGCCCCTACGAGCAGTACTTC
.,.,TRBJ2-1,TRBV7-9,CASSFSGNYNEQFF,TGTGCCAGCAGCTTTTCAGGAAATTACAATGAGCAGTTCTTC
.,.,TRBJ2-1,TRBV7-2,CASSLGFVAGNNEQFF,TGTGCCAGCAGCTTAGGCTTCGTGGCGGGCAACAATGAGCAGTTCTTC